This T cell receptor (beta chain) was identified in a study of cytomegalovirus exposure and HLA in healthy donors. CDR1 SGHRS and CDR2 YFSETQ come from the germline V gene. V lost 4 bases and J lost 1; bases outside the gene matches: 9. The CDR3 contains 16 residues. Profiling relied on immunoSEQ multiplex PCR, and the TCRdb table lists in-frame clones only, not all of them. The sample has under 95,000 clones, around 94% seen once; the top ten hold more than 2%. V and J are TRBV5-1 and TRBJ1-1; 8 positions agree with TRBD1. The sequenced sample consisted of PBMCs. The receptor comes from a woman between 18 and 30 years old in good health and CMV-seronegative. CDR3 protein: CASSPRQGRENTEAFF. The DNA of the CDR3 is TGCGCCAGCAGCCCCAGACAGGGGAGGGAGAACACTGAAGCTTTCTTT. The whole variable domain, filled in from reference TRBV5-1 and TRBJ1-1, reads KAGVTQTPRYLIKTRGQQVTLSCSPISGHRSVSWYQQTPGQGLQFLFEYFSETQRNKGNFPGRFSGRQFSNSRSEMNVSTLELGDSALYLCASSPRQGRENTEAFFGQGTRLTVV.